Each of the 23 T cell receptor beta chains below was sequenced from the same sample in a study of cytomegalovirus exposure and HLA in healthy donors. PCR primers comprised 60 Vbeta and 13 Jbeta primers. Assay used: immunoSEQ multiplex PCR; TCRdb lists only in-frame clones, some missing. The clone table shows 150,000 or so clones, with the ten largest holding around 1.6%. The specimen was PBMCs. The receptor source for this set is a woman between 45 and 60 years old in good health and CMV-seronegative.

The rearrangement links TRBV27 to TRBJ2-7; TRBD2 is a possible D gene (7 bases). The ends were cut back, 8 bases at V and 4 bases at J, with 21 bases in the middle. Per the germline V gene, CDR1 is MNHEY and CDR2 is SMNVEV (reference sequence). The CDR3 loop spans 15 amino acids. CDR3 DNA: TGTGCCAGCGGAGGGCGGGGGCGGCTAGGTTACGAGCAGTACTTC. It codes for CASGGRGRLGYEQYF.

The chain recombines TRBV13 with TRBJ1-3; 7 bases are shared with TRBD1. The germline V gene encodes CDR1 PRHDT and CDR2 FYEKMQ (reference sequence). J gave up 0 bases and V 5 bases, and 7 bases lay outside the gene matches. The length of the CDR3 is 16 residues. The DNA of the CDR3 is TGTGCCAGCAGCACCCCGACAGGGAACTCTGGAAACACCATATATTTT. Translating it yields CASSTPTGNSGNTIYF.

This rearrangement joins TRBV7-9 to TRBJ1-1, with TRBD1 matching 10 bases. The germline V gene has CDR1 SEHNR and CDR2 FQNEAQ (reference sequence). With 1 base clipped from V and 5 bases from J, the junction kept 1 base outside the gene matches. The length of the CDR3 is 14 residues. CDR3 coding DNA: TGTGCCAGCAGCTTAGGGGGACAGGGGACTGAAGCTTTCTTT. This sequence encodes CASSLGGQGTEAFF.

The chain combines TRBV27 with TRBJ2-1; D gene unclear. Per germline, CDR1 MNHEY and CDR2 SMNVEV (reference sequence). Trimming pared 3 bases from V and 4 bases from J, leaving 7 bases between. The CDR3 loop spans 13 amino acids. The DNA of the CDR3 is TGTGCCAGCAGTTTGGGCACTTACAATGAGCAGTTCTTC. As protein: CASSLGTYNEQFF.

V is TRBV11-1 and J is TRBJ2-3; D is unclear. The CDR3 has 14 amino acids. CDR1 is SGHAT, CDR2 FQDESV, per germline (reference sequence). Trimming pared 1 base from V and 3 bases from J, leaving 8 bases between. CDR3 sequence: CASSLVVATDTQYF. CDR3 sequence (DNA): TGTGCCAGCAGCTTAGTGGTTGCGACAGATACGCAGTATTTT.

This rearrangement joins TRBV30 to TRBJ1-1; 7 bases line up with TRBD1. V shed 3 bases, J shed 8 bases, and the junction held 12 bases outside the gene matches. Germline lookup yields CDR1 GTSNPN and CDR2 SVGIG (reference sequence). The CDR3 extends over 14 amino acids. The CDR3 reads CAWRDGRGSVEAFF. CDR3 nucleotides: TGTGCCTGGAGGGACGGCAGGGGGAGTGTGGAAGCTTTCTTT. The full variable domain, rest sourced from reference TRBV30 and TRBJ1-1, is SQTIHQWPATLVQPVGSPLSLECTVEGTSNPNLYWYRQAAGRGLQLLFYSVGIGQISSEVPQNLSASRPQDRQFILSSKKLLLSDSGFYLCAWRDGRGSVEAFFGQGTRLTVV.

The CDR3 spells CASSQGDGYGYTF. The CDR3 DNA sequence: TGTGCCAGCAGTCAGGGGGACGGCTATGGCTACACCTTC. The chain carries TRBV6-5 and TRBJ1-2, with TRBD1 matching 7 bases. Germline loops: CDR1 MNHEY, CDR2 SVGAGI. V lost 5 bases to trimming and J lost 4 bases; unmatched junction nucleotides: 4. The CDR3 covers 13 residues.

The chain combines TRBV7-2 with TRBJ1-2; D ambiguous. CDR1 and CDR2 (germline): SGHTA, FQGNSA. The CDR3 sequence is 15 residues long. V gave up 1 base and J gave up 7 bases, with 16 bases separating them. CDR3 region: CASSLVFGSRGGYTF. The CDR3 bases are TGTGCCAGCAGCTTAGTCTTTGGTTCGCGAGGTGGCTACACCTTC.

The chain uses TRBV19 and TRBJ2-2; no clear D. The CDR3 spans 15 residues. The germline gives CDR1 LNHDA, CDR2 SQIVND (reference sequence). V lost 7 bases and J lost 5, with 17 bases in between. CDR3 sequence: CASTASREKTGELFF. In DNA form, the CDR3 reads TGTGCCAGTACCGCGTCACGAGAGAAAACCGGGGAGCTGTTTTTT.

The chain carries TRBV6-5 and TRBJ1-2; no definite D call. Trimming cost V 7 bases and J 8 bases, with 14 bases left between them. Germline V gene sequence: CDR1 MNHEY, CDR2 SVGAGI. This CDR3 contains 12 residues. The DNA of the CDR3 is TGTGCCAGCACCCAAGTGGGGAGCGGCTACACCTTC. This codes for CASTQVGSGYTF.

This sequence joins TRBV5-1 and TRBJ2-3, with 7 bases fitting TRBD1. Germline CDR1 and CDR2: SGHRS and YFSETQ. The CDR3 runs 16 residues. Trimming took 0 bases from V and 3 from J; bases not matched to a gene: 7. Written as DNA, the CDR3 is TGCGCCAGCAGCTTGGGTCGGGACAGACTAACAGATACGCAGTATTTT. Protein product: CASSLGRDRLTDTQYF.

This rearrangement joins TRBV15 to TRBJ2-3; D remains unclear. The CDR3 contains 18 residues. Germline CDR1 is LNHNV and CDR2 is YYDKDF (reference sequence). V was cut by 2 bases and J by 0 bases, with 18 bases left in between. The DNA for the CDR3 is TGTGCCACCAGCAGACCCCCTCCCCGTCTGCGAAGCACAGATACGCAGTATTTT. Protein sequence: CATSRPPPRLRSTDTQYF.

The V call is TRBV9, the J call TRBJ2-5; 10 bases line up with TRBD2. This CDR3 comprises 17 residues. Germline trimming cut 1 base from V and 2 bases from J; bases unmatched to any gene: 8. CDR1 and CDR2 (germline): SGDLS, YYNGEE. The CDR3 sequence: CASSVSSGSTEQETQYF. In DNA form, the CDR3 reads TGTGCCAGCAGCGTATCTAGCGGGAGTACAGAGCAAGAGACCCAGTACTTC.

V gene TRBV7-2 combines with J gene TRBJ2-7; D is possibly TRBD2 (5 bases). CDR3 length equals 15 residues. Germline CDR1 reads SGHTA; CDR2 reads FQGNSA. V was clipped by 1 base and J by 0 bases, with 10 bases between them. CDR3 nucleotides: TGTGCCAGCAGCTTAGTTCTGGGAGTCTCCTACGAGCAGTACTTC. Translated: CASSLVLGVSYEQYF.

The gene calls are TRBV10-3 and TRBJ1-5; TRBD1 aligns across 7 bases. J lost 6 bases, V lost 2 bases, and 7 bases had no gene match. CDR1 and CDR2 from the germline V gene are ENHRY and SYGVKD. The CDR3 totals 15 residues. The CDR3 bases are TGTGCCATCAGTGAGAAGGGGGCGAGGGGTCAGCCCCAGCATTTT. It codes for CAISEKGARGQPQHF.

The rearrangement links TRBV11-2 to TRBJ2-5; 10 bases agree with TRBD2. Trimming cost V 2 bases and J 5 bases; bases outside gene matches: 11. The germline gives CDR1 SGHAT, CDR2 FQNNGV. The CDR3 runs to 17 residues. For the CDR3, the DNA is TGTGCCAGCAGCTTAAGTCTTGGAGCGGGGGGGAGGGAGACCCAGTACTTC. Protein: CASSLSLGAGGRETQYF.

The chain uses TRBV18 and TRBJ1-1; D is ambiguous. The CDR3 contains 14 residues. Trimming took 0 bases from V and 3 from J, leaving 8 bases between them. CDR1 and CDR2 (germline): KGHSH, LQKENI. This CDR3 is CASSPPRRDTEAFF. CDR3 bases: TGTGCCAGCTCACCACCGAGGAGGGACACTGAAGCTTTCTTT.

The chain couples TRBV10-1 to TRBJ2-6; no reliable D call. This CDR3 has 17 residues. Germline V CDR1 and CDR2: WNHNN, SYGVQD (reference sequence). Trimming stripped 2 bases from V and 1 base from J, with 12 bases between. The CDR3 sequence is CASSEPVVASGANVLTF. The CDR3 DNA reads as TGCGCCAGCAGTGAGCCCGTCGTGGCTTCTGGGGCCAACGTCCTGACTTTC.

The chain combines TRBV25-1 with TRBJ2-7; TRBD1 is a possible D gene (6 bases). V was trimmed by 6 bases and J by 3 bases, leaving 9 bases between them. Germline V gene sequence: CDR1 MGHDK, CDR2 SYGVNS. This CDR3 region has 12 residues. The CDR3 sequence is CASRQGHYEQYF. CDR3 bases: TGTGCCAGCAGACAGGGCCACTACGAGCAGTACTTC.

The J gene is TRBJ1-6, the V gene TRBV28; the match to TRBD1 covers 7 bases. Per germline, CDR1 MDHEN and CDR2 SYDVKM. This CDR3 spans 14 amino acids. CDR3 in amino acids: CSIRDSDINSPLHF. CDR3 DNA sequence: TGTTCAATCCGGGACAGTGATATTAATTCACCCCTCCACTTT.

As DNA, the CDR3 is TGTGCCTGGGGCACGGGAGGCAATCAGCCCCAGCATTTT. This gives the protein CAWGTGGNQPQHF. J is TRBJ1-5 and V is TRBV30; D gene uncertain. The V end was cut by 5 bases, the J end by 2 bases, with 10 bases between. The germline V gene has CDR1 GTSNPN and CDR2 SVGIG (reference sequence). This CDR3 spans 13 amino acids.

The chain joins TRBV2 to TRBJ2-7; 8 bases match TRBD2. The CDR3 extends over 16 amino acids. Germline CDR1 SNHLY, CDR2 FYNNEI. V lost 4 bases to trimming and J lost 2 bases; unmatched junction nucleotides: 10. In DNA form, the CDR3 reads TGTGCCAGCAGTGGAACGAGGGGCGGGGGGCCCTACGAGCAGTACTTC. It encodes CASSGTRGGGPYEQYF.

The chain joins TRBV11-2 to TRBJ2-7; tentative D call: TRBD1 (5 bases). Trimming stripped 5 bases from V and 0 bases from J, with 11 bases between. CDR1 and CDR2 (germline): SGHAT, FQNNGV. The CDR3 is 14 amino acids. The CDR3 DNA reads as TGTGCCAGCAGCCCAGACAGTTCCTCCTACGAGCAGTACTTC. Its protein is CASSPDSSSYEQYF.